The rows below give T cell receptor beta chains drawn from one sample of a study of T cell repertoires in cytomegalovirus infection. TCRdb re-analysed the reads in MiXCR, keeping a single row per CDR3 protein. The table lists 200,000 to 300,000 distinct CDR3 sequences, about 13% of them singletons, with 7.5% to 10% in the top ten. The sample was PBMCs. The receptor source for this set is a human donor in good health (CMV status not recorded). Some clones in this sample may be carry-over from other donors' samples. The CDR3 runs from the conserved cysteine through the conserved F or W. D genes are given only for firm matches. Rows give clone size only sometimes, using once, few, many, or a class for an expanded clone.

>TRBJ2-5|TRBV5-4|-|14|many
CASSAGGVQETQYF
TGTGCCAGCAGCGCAGGAGGCGTCCAAGAGACCCAGTACTTC
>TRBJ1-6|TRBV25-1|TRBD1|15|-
CASSEYGDRGTPLHF
TGTGCCAGCAGTGAATATGGGGACAGAGGGACACCCCTCCACTTT
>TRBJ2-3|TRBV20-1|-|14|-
CSAKFSGPTDTQYF
TGCAGTGCCAAATTTAGCGGACCCACAGATACGCAGTATTTT
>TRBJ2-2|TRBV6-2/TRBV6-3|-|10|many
CASRGGELFF
TGTGCCAGCAGAGGAGGGGAGCTGTTTTTT
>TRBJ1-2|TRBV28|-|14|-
CASSSAGAGYGYTF
TGTGCCAGCAGTTCCGCCGGGGCGGGCTATGGCTACACCTTC
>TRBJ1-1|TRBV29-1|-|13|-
CSVDETANTEAFF
TGCAGCGTTGACGAGACGGCGAACACTGAAGCTTTCTTT
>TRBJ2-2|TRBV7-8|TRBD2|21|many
CASSLLPFPGLAGKDTGELFF
TGTGCCAGCAGCCTACTCCCTTTCCCGGGACTAGCGGGGAAGGACACCGGGGAGCTGTTTTTT
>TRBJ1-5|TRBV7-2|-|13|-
CASSLEDNQPQHF
TGTGCCAGCAGCTTAGAGGACAATCAGCCCCAGCATTTT
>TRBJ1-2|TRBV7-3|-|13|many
CASSLGLNYGYTF
TGTGCCAGCAGCCTGGGCCTCAACTATGGCTACACCTTC
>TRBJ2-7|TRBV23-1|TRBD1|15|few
CASSQSTRDSYEQYF
TGCGCCAGCAGTCAATCCACGAGGGACAGCTACGAGCAGTACTTC
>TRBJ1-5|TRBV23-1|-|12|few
CASSHRDQPQHF
TGCGCCAGCAGTCATCGGGATCAGCCCCAGCATTTT
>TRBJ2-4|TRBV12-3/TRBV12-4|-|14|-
CASSLHSSQDIQYF
TGTGCCAGCAGTTTACACAGTAGCCAGGACATTCAGTACTTC
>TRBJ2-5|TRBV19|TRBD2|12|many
CASRQAGETQYF
TGTGCCAGTAGGCAAGCGGGGGAGACCCAGTACTTC
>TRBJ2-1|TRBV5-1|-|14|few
CASSLGDTTNEQFF
TGCGCCAGCAGCTTGGGGGACACAACAAATGAGCAGTTCTTC
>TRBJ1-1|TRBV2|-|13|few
CASFRRGGSAAFF
TGTGCCAGCTTTAGGAGGGGAGGGAGCGCGGCTTTCTTT
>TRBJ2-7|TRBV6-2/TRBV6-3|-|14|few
CASSYSAGFGEQYF
TGTGCCAGCAGTTACTCGGCAGGGTTCGGCGAGCAGTACTTC
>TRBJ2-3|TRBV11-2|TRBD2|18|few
CASSLEVLAVGATDTQYF
TGTGCCAGCAGCTTAGAGGTGCTAGCGGTGGGAGCCACAGATACGCAGTATTTT
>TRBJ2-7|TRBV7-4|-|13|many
CASSCGDSYEQYF
TGTGCCAGCAGCTGCGGAGACTCTTACGAGCAGTACTTC
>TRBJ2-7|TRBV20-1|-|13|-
CSQTGRLPYEQYF
TGCAGCCAGACAGGCAGGCTCCCCTACGAGCAGTACTTC
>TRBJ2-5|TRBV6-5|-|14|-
CASSYGRRRETQYF
TGTGCCAGCAGTTACGGGAGGCGGAGAGAGACCCAGTACTTC
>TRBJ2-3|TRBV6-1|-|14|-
CASSPDSIRDTQYF
TGTGCCAGCAGTCCAGACAGCATAAGAGATACGCAGTATTTT
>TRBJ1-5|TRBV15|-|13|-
CATSRDLGSAQHF
TGTGCCACCAGCAGAGATCTCGGATCAGCCCAGCATTTT
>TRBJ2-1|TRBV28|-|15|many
CASTLGPEDDDEQFF
TGTGCCAGCACCCTCGGGCCCGAGGATGACGATGAGCAGTTCTTC
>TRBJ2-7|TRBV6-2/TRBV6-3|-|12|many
CASSWWLDEQYF
TGTGCCAGCAGTTGGTGGCTGGACGAGCAGTACTTC
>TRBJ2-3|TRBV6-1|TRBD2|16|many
CASSLLGGGYTDTQYF
TGTGCCAGCAGCCTCTTGGGCGGGGGGTACACAGATACGCAGTATTTT
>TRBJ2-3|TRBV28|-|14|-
CATILGSRTDTQYF
TGTGCCACCATTTTGGGTTCGCGCACAGATACGCAGTATTTT
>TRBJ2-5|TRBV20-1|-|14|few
CSARGGGAEETQYF
TGCAGTGCTAGAGGGGGCGGGGCGGAAGAGACCCAGTACTTC
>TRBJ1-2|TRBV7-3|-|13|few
CASSLKPDYGYTF
TGTGCCAGCAGCTTAAAGCCAGACTATGGCTACACCTTC
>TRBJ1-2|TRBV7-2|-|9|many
CASSLLHTF
TGTGCCAGCAGCTTACTCCACACCTTC
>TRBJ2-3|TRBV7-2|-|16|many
CASSFIVFLGTDTQYF
TGTGCCAGCAGCTTTATCGTGTTTCTGGGCACAGATACGCAGTATTTT
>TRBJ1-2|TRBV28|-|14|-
CASSNILNLSGYTF
TGTGCCAGCAGTAACATCCTAAATCTCTCCGGCTACACCTTC
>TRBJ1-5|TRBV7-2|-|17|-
CASSSEQWGGSNEHQHF
TGTGCCAGCAGCTCGGAGCAGTGGGGGGGGAGCAATGAGCACCAGCATTTT
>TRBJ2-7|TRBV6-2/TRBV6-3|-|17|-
CASSLVVAGGRRYEQYF
TGTGCCAGCAGCCTAGTGGTCGCTGGGGGGAGGAGGTACGAGCAGTACTTC
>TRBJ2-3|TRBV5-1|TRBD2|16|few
CASSLIPSGGTDTQYF
TGCGCCAGCAGCTTGATCCCTAGCGGGGGCACAGATACGCAGTATTTT